The T cell receptor beta chain described here comes from a study of identifying expanded T cells in peripheral blood. Produced via immunoSEQ multiplex PCR; TCRdb's table is partial and in-frame only. The data show about 100,000 clones, roughly 88% seen once. The TCR originated in a person between 18 and 75 years old in good health. The sequenced material came from blood.

The CDR3 DNA sequence: TGTGCCAGCAGCTTAGATTCCAGCGGCACAGATACGCAGTATTTT. Amino acids: CASSLDSSGTDTQYF. The chain is built from TRBV7-2 and TRBJ2-3; D gene uncertain. The V end lost 1 base, the J end lost 1 base, and 9 bases lay between the germline ends. Per the germline V gene, CDR1 is SGHTA and CDR2 is FQGNSA. The CDR3 is 15 amino acids.